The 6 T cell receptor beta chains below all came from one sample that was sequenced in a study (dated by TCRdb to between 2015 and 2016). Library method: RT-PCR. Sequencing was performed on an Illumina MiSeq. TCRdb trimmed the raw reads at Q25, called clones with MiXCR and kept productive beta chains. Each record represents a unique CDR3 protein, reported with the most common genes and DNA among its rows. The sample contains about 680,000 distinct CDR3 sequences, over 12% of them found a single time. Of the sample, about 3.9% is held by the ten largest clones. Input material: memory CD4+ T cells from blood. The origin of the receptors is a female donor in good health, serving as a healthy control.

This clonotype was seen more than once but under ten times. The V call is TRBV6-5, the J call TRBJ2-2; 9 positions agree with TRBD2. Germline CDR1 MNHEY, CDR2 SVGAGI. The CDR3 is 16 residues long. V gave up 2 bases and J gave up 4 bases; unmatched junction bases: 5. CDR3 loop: CASSYLSGSTTGELFF. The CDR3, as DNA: TGTGCCAGCAGTTACCTTAGCGGGAGCACCACCGGGGAGCTGTTTTTT.

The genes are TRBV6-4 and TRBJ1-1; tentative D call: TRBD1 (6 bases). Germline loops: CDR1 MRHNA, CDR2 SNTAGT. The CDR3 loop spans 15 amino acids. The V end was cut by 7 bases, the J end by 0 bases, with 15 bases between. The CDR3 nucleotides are TGTGCCAGCAAGTCAGGGTGGGACATGAACACTGAAGCTTTCTTT. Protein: CASKSGWDMNTEAFF.

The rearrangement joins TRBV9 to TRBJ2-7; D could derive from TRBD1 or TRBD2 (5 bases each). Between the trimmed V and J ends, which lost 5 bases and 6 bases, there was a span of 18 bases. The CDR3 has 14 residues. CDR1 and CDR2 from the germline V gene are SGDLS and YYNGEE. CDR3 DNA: TGTGCCAGCAGGCCGGGACCAACTAACGGCGAGCAGTACTTC. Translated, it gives CASRPGPTNGEQYF.

The DNA for the CDR3 is TGTGCCAGCAGCTTAGAGGGAGGGCCCCAGCATTTT. It yields the protein CASSLEGGPQHF. This chain connects TRBV7-9 to TRBJ1-5; D is unresolved. The V end was cut by 1 base, the J end by 9 bases, with 7 bases between. The CDR3 totals 12 residues. Germline CDR1 reads SEHNR; CDR2 reads FQNEAQ (reference sequence).

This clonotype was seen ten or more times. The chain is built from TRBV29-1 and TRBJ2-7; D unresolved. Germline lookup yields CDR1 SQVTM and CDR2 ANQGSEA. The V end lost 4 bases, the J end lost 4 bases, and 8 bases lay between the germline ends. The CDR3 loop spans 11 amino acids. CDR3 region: CSVVRNYEQYF. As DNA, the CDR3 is TGCAGCGTTGTTAGGAATTACGAGCAGTACTTC.

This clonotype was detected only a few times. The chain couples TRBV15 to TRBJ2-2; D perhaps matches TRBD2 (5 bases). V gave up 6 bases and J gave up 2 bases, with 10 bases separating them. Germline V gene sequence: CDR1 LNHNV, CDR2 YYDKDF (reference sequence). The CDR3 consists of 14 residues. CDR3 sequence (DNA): TGTGCCACCAGGGGTAGCGTTAACACCGGGGAGCTGTTTTTT. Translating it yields CATRGSVNTGELFF.